The 11 T cell receptor beta chains below were found in one sample sequenced in a study of PD-1 blockade in classical Hodgkin lymphoma. Brentuximab vedotin exposure varied, and every patient relapsed after autologous stem cell transplantation. Negative magnetic selection isolated CD4+ T cells from thawed PBMCs. Profiling relied on immunoSEQ multiplex PCR, and the TCRdb table lists in-frame clones only, not all of them. The sample has roughly 7,000 clones, 70% to 80% seen once. Sequencing used CD4+ T cells from blood, obtained at baseline. These receptors originate from a human donor with classical Hodgkin lymphoma.

V usage is TRBV4-1 and J usage is TRBJ2-3, with D hard to call. Germline assignment: CDR1 MGHRA and CDR2 YSYEKL. The length of the CDR3 is 13 residues. V was trimmed by 0 bases and J by 10 bases, leaving 11 bases between them. CDR3 bases: TGCGCCAGCAGCCAAGATCCCATCCAAGCGCAGTATTTT. This translates into CASSQDPIQAQYF.

The J gene is TRBJ2-5, the V gene TRBV5-1, with 10 bases fitting TRBD1. From germline, CDR1 is SGHRS and CDR2 YFSETQ. The length of the CDR3 is 15 residues. V trimming: 6 bases; J trimming: 6 bases; junction bases outside the gene matches: 11. The CDR3 loop reads CASTPGTGEPQTQYF. The CDR3 DNA reads TGCGCCAGCACCCCTGGGACAGGGGAGCCGCAGACCCAGTACTTC.

The DNA of the CDR3 is TGTGCCAGCAGCTTAGAAACCAGAGAGGGGACCCAGTACTTC. Encoded protein: CASSLETREGTQYF. The chain uses TRBV11-2 and TRBJ2-5; a weak D match, TRBD2 (5 bases). Germline values: CDR1 SGHAT, CDR2 FQNNGV. V was pared by 0 bases and J by 7 bases, with 12 bases between. The CDR3 has 14 residues.

This chain uses TRBV7-6 with TRBJ2-7; no clear D. Germline CDR1 SGHVS, CDR2 FNYEAQ. Trimming removed 5 bases at V and 2 bases at J, with 4 bases between. This CDR3 spans 11 amino acids. This CDR3 is CASSPAYEQYF. The CDR3 bases are TGTGCCAGCAGCCCGGCCTACGAGCAGTACTTC. Combining the CDR3 with reference TRBV7-6 and TRBJ2-7 gives the whole variable domain GAGVSQSPRYKVTKRGQDVALRCDPISGHVSLYWYRQALGQGPEFLTYFNYEAQQDKSGLPNDRFSAERPEGSISTLTIQRTEQRDSAMYRCASSPAYEQYFGPGTRLTVT.

The V call is TRBV7-9, the J call TRBJ1-4, with D possibly matching TRBD1 (6 bases). Trimming took 1 base from V and 8 from J, leaving 11 bases between them. Germline V gene data show CDR1 as SEHNR and CDR2 as FQNEAQ (reference sequence). The CDR3 is made up of 14 amino acids. The CDR3 nucleotides read TGTGCCAGCAGCTTAGTGGGGGCAAAAGAAAAACTGTTTTTT. As protein: CASSLVGAKEKLFF.

The CDR3 reads CASSEGGSYEQYF. CDR3 coding DNA: TGTGCCAGCAGTGAGGGGGGATCCTACGAGCAGTACTTC. The genes are TRBV2 and TRBJ2-7, with D tentatively TRBD2 (6 bases). CDR1 SNHLY and CDR2 FYNNEI come from the germline V gene. Trimming stripped 3 bases from V and 1 base from J, with 7 bases between. The CDR3 loop spans 13 amino acids.

The chain is built from TRBV27 and TRBJ2-5; 9 nucleotides agree with TRBD1. Germline V CDR1 and CDR2: MNHEY, SMNVEV (reference sequence). CDR3 length: 16 residues. Germline trimming cut 5 bases from V and 3 bases from J; bases unmatched to any gene: 10. CDR3: CASSIGTGKGEETQYF. The CDR3 bases are TGTGCCAGCAGTATTGGGACAGGGAAGGGTGAAGAGACCCAGTACTTC.

This chain uses TRBV19 with TRBJ1-1; no clear D gene. CDR1 is LNHDA, CDR2 SQIVND, per germline (reference sequence). The CDR3 runs 12 residues. Deletions cut 6 bases from V and 2 bases from J, with 7 bases between. The CDR3 is CASSPANTEAFF. The DNA of the CDR3 is TGTGCCAGTAGCCCAGCTAACACTGAAGCTTTCTTT.

The chain recombines TRBV7-6 with TRBJ2-1, with TRBD2 identical over 10 bases. This CDR3 region has 15 residues. With 3 bases clipped from V and 4 bases from J, the junction kept 3 bases outside the gene matches. Germline V lookup: CDR1 SGHVS, CDR2 FNYEAQ. The CDR3 DNA is TGTGCCAGCAGCTTCGGACTAGCGGTATACAATGAGCAGTTCTTC. The encoded protein is CASSFGLAVYNEQFF.

The CDR3 DNA reads TGCGCCAGCAGCCCTCTGACTAGCGGGAATGAGCAGTTCTTC. Its protein product is CASSPLTSGNEQFF. The chain joins TRBV4-1 to TRBJ2-1; TRBD2 aligns across 10 bases. V trimming: 4 bases; J trimming: 7 bases; junction bases outside the gene matches: 4. The length of the CDR3 is 14 residues. Looked up from germline, CDR1 is MGHRA and CDR2 is YSYEKL.

This chain joins TRBV19 and TRBJ2-1, with 9 positions matching TRBD2. Germline V CDR1 and CDR2: LNHDA, SQIVND (reference sequence). The CDR3 spans 16 residues. J was trimmed by 9 bases and V by 5 bases; bases with no gene match: 14. CDR3: CASSPIAGGPGGEQFF. The CDR3 coding sequence is TGTGCCAGTAGTCCCATCGCGGGAGGGCCAGGCGGTGAGCAGTTCTTC.